The entry that follows covers one T cell receptor (beta chain) sequence. This sample was included in a study of shared clonotypes between healthy human individuals. CDR1 and CDR2 from the germline V gene are LGHNA and YSLEER. CDR3 size: 15 residues. Unmatched junction bases numbered 3, after V lost 3 bases and J lost 2 bases. CD45RO-negative, CCR7-positively selected cells formed the naive CD8 fraction, excluding terminally differentiated effector memory CD45RA+ cells. Repertoires were generated with immunoSEQ multiplex PCR, while TCRdb's copy carries only in-frame clones and drops some. The sample shows approximately 1.9 million clones, 93% of them seen only once.

This clonotype was obtained from a man younger than 35 in good health. Some clones in this sample may be carry-over from other donors' samples. Material for sequencing was naive CD8+ T cells from PBMCs. The rearrangement links TRBV4-3 to TRBJ2-3, with 9 bases matching TRBD2. The CDR3 nucleotides are TGCGCCAGCAGCCAGACTAGCGGTAACACAGATACGCAGTATTTT. This translates into CASSQTSGNTDTQYF.